This T cell receptor beta chain originates from a study of cytomegalovirus exposure and HLA in healthy donors. Looking at the study overall: A preliminary data release comprised 80 million to 95 million unique TCRs obtained from HLA-typed donors. Findings of the study overall: Later on, a genetic analysis was performed. It linked a missense variant in DCLRE1C with V- and J-gene trimming of TCR beta. Several top significant clusters appeared, in a later analysis, to be linked to common viral pathogens.

PCR primers comprised 60 Vbeta and 13 Jbeta primers. TCRdb's copy holds only in-frame clones and misses some; the assay was immunoSEQ multiplex PCR. The sample contains 150,000 to 200,000 clones, approximately 78% of which appear only once. Donors showed nominal health when sampled, although they likely had unrecorded immune exposures. A single count supports this clone. Its antigen is unidentified. The TCR was taken from a human donor in good health. Sample: PBMCs.

CDR3 protein: CASRLITTAYEQYF. CDR3 DNA: TGTGCCAGCAGACTCATAACCACAGCCTACGAGCAGTACTTC. The rearrangement uses TRBV2 and TRBJ2-7; unclear D gene. V was trimmed by 6 bases and J by 2 bases, leaving 14 bases between them. Germline V gene data show CDR1 as SNHLY and CDR2 as FYNNEI. The CDR3 is 14 amino acids.